These T cell receptor beta chains were read from a single sample in a study of blood T cell repertoires in COVID-19. Sequencing was performed with immunoSEQ multiplex PCR; in TCRdb, only in-frame clones are kept and a portion is missing. The profile shows about 240,000 clones, around 88% of them singletons. Sample: PBMCs or T cells enriched from blood (not recorded which). The receptors originated from a man in his forties who had recovered from COVID-19. The CDR3 runs from the conserved cysteine through the conserved F or W. Fields, in order: clone size, V gene, D gene, J gene, CDR3 protein, CDR3 DNA. A D gene is named only where the DNA matches it firmly. Clone size appears in some rows only: once, few, many, or a class for an expanded clone.

.,TRBV7-2,.,TRBJ1-1,CASSSQGSGTEAFF,TGTGCCAGCAGCTCACAGGGTTCGGGCACTGAAGCTTTCTTT
.,TRBV27,TRBD1,TRBJ1-5,CASSLRRVGTGDYSNQPQHF,TGTGCCAGCAGTTTAAGGCGGGTGGGGACAGGAGATTATAGCAATCAGCCCCAGCATTTT
once,TRBV28,TRBD2,TRBJ2-5,CASSLGTSGRETQYF,TGTGCCAGCAGTCTAGGGACTAGCGGGAGAGAGACCCAGTACTTC
once,TRBV28,.,TRBJ2-2,CASSFSTVRFTGELFF,TGTGCCAGCAGTTTTTCGACAGTAAGATTCACCGGGGAGCTGTTTTTT
.,TRBV16,.,TRBJ2-1,CASSQSQTSSYNEQFF,TGTGCCAGCAGCCAATCCCAGACTAGCTCCTACAATGAGCAGTTCTTC
.,TRBV5-1,TRBD1,TRBJ2-7,CASSWDSYEQYF,TGCGCCAGCAGCTGGGACAGCTACGAGCAGTACTTC
.,TRBV5-1,.,TRBJ2-7,CASSLGLDGEQYF,TGCGCCAGCAGCTTGGGTCTAGACGGCGAGCAGTACTTC
.,TRBV5-1,.,TRBJ2-7,CASSVMERRSSYEQYF,TGCGCCAGCAGTGTAATGGAACGTAGGAGCTCCTACGAGCAGTACTTC
.,TRBV6-5,.,TRBJ2-1,CASSYSSGWDEQFF,TGTGCCAGCAGTTACTCGTCAGGGTGGGATGAGCAGTTCTTC
.,TRBV27,TRBD1,TRBJ1-2,CASSLSQGSAYGYTF,TGTGCCAGCAGTTTATCACAGGGGTCGGCCTATGGCTACACCTTC
.,TRBV5-3,.,TRBJ1-1,CARSLAYGAVNTEAFF,TGTGCCAGAAGCTTGGCATATGGGGCAGTGAACACTGAAGCTTTCTTT
.,TRBV2,.,TRBJ2-3,CASNYRFTDTQYF,TGTGCCAGCAATTATAGATTTACAGATACGCAGTATTTT
few,TRBV18,.,TRBJ1-4,CASSPGGSEKLFF,TGTGCCAGCTCACCGGGGGGGAGTGAAAAACTGTTTTTT
.,TRBV5-1,.,TRBJ1-2,CASSAGTSYGYTF,TGCGCCAGCAGCGCCGGGACATCCTATGGCTACACCTTC
.,TRBV7-9,.,TRBJ1-4,CASSPGPTNEKLFF,TGTGCCAGCAGCCCAGGGCCAACTAATGAAAAACTGTTTTTT
.,TRBV27,.,TRBJ1-2,CASSFKRGSSANYGYTF,TGTGCCAGCAGCTTCAAAAGGGGCAGTTCGGCGAACTATGGCTACACCTTC
.,TRBV6-5,.,TRBJ2-1,CASTTNRGNEQFF,TGTGCCAGCACCACGAATCGGGGCAATGAGCAGTTCTTC
.,TRBV7-4,TRBD2,TRBJ2-7,CASSASGAKYEQYF,TGTGCCAGCAGCGCCAGCGGGGCGAAGTACGAGCAGTACTTC
.,TRBV2,.,TRBJ1-6,CASSAELNSPLHF,TGTGCCAGCAGTGCTGAGCTCAATTCACCCCTCCACTTT
.,TRBV7-2,.,TRBJ1-2,CASSLVSESNYGYTF,TGTGCCAGCAGCTTAGTGTCAGAATCTAACTATGGCTACACCTTC
.,TRBV7-9,.,TRBJ2-1,CAIEGESSYNEQFF,TGTGCGATCGAAGGAGAGAGCTCCTACAATGAGCAGTTCTTC
.,TRBV5-4,.,TRBJ2-1,CASSRDYNEQFF,TGTGCCAGCAGCCGGGACTACAATGAGCAGTTCTTC
.,TRBV12-3/TRBV12-4,TRBD2,TRBJ2-3,CASSWTSGTQYF,TGTGCCAGCAGTTGGACTAGCGGGACGCAGTATTTT
.,TRBV19,.,TRBJ2-4,CASLDSLGENIQYF,TGTGCCAGCCTTGATTCCCTAGGGGAAAACATTCAGTACTTC
.,TRBV7-9,TRBD1,TRBJ1-6,CASSSSVQGNSPLHF,TGTGCCAGCAGCTCCTCGGTACAGGGGAATTCACCCCTCCACTTT
.,TRBV25-1,TRBD1,TRBJ1-1,CASKDRGRVSEAFF,TGTGCCAGCAAGGACAGGGGGCGAGTGTCTGAAGCTTTCTTT
once,TRBV6-5,TRBD1,TRBJ1-2,CARTTGTDYGYTF,TGTGCCAGGACGACCGGGACAGACTATGGCTACACCTTC
once,TRBV5-5,.,TRBJ2-7,CASSLALGIRSGAYEQYF,TGTGCCAGCAGCTTGGCCCTTGGTATTAGATCGGGTGCCTACGAGCAGTACTTC
.,TRBV9,.,TRBJ1-6,CASSAQGTYNSPLHF,TGTGCCAGCAGCGCTCAGGGGACCTATAATTCACCCCTCCACTTT
.,TRBV27,TRBD1,TRBJ1-5,CASSWTGGSNQPQHF,TGTGCCAGCAGTTGGACAGGGGGAAGCAATCAGCCCCAGCATTTT
.,TRBV5-4,.,TRBJ2-2,CASSFRGIGELFF,TGTGCCAGCAGCTTTCGGGGAATCGGGGAGCTGTTTTTT
.,TRBV12-3/TRBV12-4,.,TRBJ2-3,CASSIGSTDTQYF,TGTGCCAGCAGTATCGGGTCGACAGATACGCAGTATTTT
.,TRBV12-3/TRBV12-4,.,TRBJ1-1,CASSWKEGTEAFF,TGTGCCAGCAGTTGGAAGGAGGGCACTGAAGCTTTCTTT
.,TRBV7-8,.,TRBJ1-1,CASIRTRAGDEAFF,TGTGCCAGCATCAGGACCCGGGCGGGGGATGAAGCTTTCTTT
.,TRBV7-9,.,TRBJ1-2,CASSLNSPGVIGYTF,TGTGCCAGCAGCTTAAATTCTCCAGGGGTTATTGGCTACACCTTC
.,TRBV5-8,.,TRBJ2-2,CASSPGGGFTGELFF,TGTGCCAGCAGCCCGGGTGGAGGATTCACCGGGGAGCTGTTTTTT
.,TRBV20-1,TRBD2,TRBJ2-1,CSASRGRGVDEQFF,TGCAGTGCTAGTCGCGGGCGGGGGGTGGATGAGCAGTTCTTC
many,TRBV6-4,.,TRBJ2-3,CASSPGGTDTQYF,TGTGCCAGCAGTCCAGGGGGCACAGATACGCAGTATTTT